This T cell receptor beta chain stems from a study of shared clonotypes between healthy human individuals. About the research overall: Each donor's CD8 memory used one plate, CD8 naive two, each CD4 subset three.

About this clone: Its antigen is unknown.

This CDR3 contains 15 residues. Per the germline V gene, CDR1 is SGHRS and CDR2 is YFSETQ. The V end was cut by 0 bases, the J end by 7 bases, with 16 bases between. Original processing methods: As immunoSEQ supplied junction-only sequences (without quality scores), filtering differed. Repertoires were generated with immunoSEQ multiplex PCR, while TCRdb's copy carries only in-frame clones and drops some. The V and J calls and clone size were taken over from that table, and D and trimming were inferred from the DNA. The repertoire consists of some 2.1 million clones, with 90% to 95% occurring once and the leading ten covering 0.1% to 0.15%. Study results and limitations: Some naive CD4 clonotypes, roughly 4.7%, turned up in common across four donors.

CD45RA+ naive and CD45RA-negative memory subsets were separated from CD4+ cells. Sample: naive CD4+ T cells sorted from blood. Specified subset: CD45RA+ positively selected. The clonotype originates from a man between 18 and 29 years old in good health. This sequence joins TRBV5-1 and TRBJ1-2, with D hard to call. The CDR3 DNA reads as TGCGCCAGCAGCTTGGACGGGCTCCCTCTGGTTGGCTACACCTTC. Translation gives CASSLDGLPLVGYTF.